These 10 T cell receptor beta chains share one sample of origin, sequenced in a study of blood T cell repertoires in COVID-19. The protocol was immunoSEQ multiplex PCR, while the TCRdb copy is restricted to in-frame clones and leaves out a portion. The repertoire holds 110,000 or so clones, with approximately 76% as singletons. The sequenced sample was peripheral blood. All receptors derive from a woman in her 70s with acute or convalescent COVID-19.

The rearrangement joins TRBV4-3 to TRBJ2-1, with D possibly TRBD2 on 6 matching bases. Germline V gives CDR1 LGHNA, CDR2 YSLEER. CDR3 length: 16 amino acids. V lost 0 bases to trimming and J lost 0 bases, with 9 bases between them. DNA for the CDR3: TGCGCCAGCAGCCAAGATCGGGGGAGCTCCTACAATGAGCAGTTCTTC. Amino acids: CASSQDRGSSYNEQFF.

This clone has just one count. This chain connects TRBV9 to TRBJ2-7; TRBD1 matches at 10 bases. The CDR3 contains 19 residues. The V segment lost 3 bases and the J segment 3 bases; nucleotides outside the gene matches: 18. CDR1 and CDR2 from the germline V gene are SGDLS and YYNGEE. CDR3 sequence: CASSAGHLGRQGAYYEQYF. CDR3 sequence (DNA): TGTGCCAGCAGCGCCGGACATTTAGGGAGACAGGGGGCCTACTACGAGCAGTACTTC. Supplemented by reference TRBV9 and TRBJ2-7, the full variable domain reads DSGVTQTPKHLITATGQRVTLRCSPRSGDLSVYWYQQSLDQGLQFLIQYYNGEERAKGNILERFSAQQFPDLHSELNLSSLELGDSALYFCASSAGHLGRQGAYYEQYFGPGTRLTVT.

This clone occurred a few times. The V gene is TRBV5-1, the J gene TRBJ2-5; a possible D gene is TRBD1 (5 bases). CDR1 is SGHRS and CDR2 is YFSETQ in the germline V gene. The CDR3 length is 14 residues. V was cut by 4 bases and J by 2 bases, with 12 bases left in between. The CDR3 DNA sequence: TGCGCCAGCAGCACGGGCAGGGCTCAAGAGACCCAGTACTTC. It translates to CASSTGRAQETQYF.

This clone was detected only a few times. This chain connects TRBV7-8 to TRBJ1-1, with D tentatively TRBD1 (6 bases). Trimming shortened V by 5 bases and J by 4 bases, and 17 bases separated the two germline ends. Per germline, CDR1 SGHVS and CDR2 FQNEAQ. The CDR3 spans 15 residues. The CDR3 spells CASSLGVQGGTEAFF. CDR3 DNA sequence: TGTGCCAGCAGCCTCGGGGTACAGGGCGGCACTGAAGCTTTCTTT. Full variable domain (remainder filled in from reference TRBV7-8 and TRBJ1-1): GAGVSQSPRYKVAKRGQDVALRCDPISGHVSLFWYQQALGQGPEFLTYFQNEAQLDKSGLPSDRFFAERPEGSVSTLKIQRTQQEDSAVYLCASSLGVQGGTEAFFGQGTRLTVV.

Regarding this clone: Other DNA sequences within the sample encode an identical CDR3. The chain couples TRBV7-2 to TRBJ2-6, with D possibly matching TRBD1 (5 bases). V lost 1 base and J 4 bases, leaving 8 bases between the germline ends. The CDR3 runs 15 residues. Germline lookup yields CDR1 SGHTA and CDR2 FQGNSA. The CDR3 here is CASSLGGSGANVLTF. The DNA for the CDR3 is TGTGCCAGCAGCTTAGGGGGCTCAGGGGCCAACGTCCTGACTTTC.

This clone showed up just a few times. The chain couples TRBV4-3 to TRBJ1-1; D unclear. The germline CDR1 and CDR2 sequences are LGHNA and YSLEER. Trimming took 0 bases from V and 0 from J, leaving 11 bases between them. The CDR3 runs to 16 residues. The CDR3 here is CASSQDHGLLNTEAFF. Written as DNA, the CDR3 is TGCGCCAGCAGCCAAGATCATGGACTTTTGAACACTGAAGCTTTCTTT.

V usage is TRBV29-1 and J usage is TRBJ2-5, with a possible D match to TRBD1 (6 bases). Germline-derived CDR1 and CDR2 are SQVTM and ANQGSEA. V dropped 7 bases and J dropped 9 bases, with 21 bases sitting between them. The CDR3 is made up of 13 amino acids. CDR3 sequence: CSAWGLAVGAQYF. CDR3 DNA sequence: TGCAGCGCCTGGGGGCTAGCCGTGGGGGCCCAGTACTTC.

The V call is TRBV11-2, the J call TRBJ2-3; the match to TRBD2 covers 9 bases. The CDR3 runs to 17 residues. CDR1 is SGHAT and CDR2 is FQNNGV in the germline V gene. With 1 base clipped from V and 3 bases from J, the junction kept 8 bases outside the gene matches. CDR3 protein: CASSLGASGARTDTQYF. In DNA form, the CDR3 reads TGTGCCAGCAGCTTAGGGGCTAGCGGGGCAAGAACAGATACGCAGTATTTT.

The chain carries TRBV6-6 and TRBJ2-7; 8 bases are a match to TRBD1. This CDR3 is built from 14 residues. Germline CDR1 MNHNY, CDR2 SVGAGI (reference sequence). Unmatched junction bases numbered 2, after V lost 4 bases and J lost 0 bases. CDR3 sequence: CASSFRGPSYEQYF. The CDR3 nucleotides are TGTGCCAGCAGTTTCAGGGGGCCCTCCTACGAGCAGTACTTC.

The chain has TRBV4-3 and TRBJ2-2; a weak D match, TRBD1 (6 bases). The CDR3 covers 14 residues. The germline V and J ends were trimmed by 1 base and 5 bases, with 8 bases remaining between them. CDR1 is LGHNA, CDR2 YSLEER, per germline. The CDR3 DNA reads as TGCGCCAGCAGCCAAGCAGGGGTGACCGGGGAGCTGTTTTTT. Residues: CASSQAGVTGELFF.